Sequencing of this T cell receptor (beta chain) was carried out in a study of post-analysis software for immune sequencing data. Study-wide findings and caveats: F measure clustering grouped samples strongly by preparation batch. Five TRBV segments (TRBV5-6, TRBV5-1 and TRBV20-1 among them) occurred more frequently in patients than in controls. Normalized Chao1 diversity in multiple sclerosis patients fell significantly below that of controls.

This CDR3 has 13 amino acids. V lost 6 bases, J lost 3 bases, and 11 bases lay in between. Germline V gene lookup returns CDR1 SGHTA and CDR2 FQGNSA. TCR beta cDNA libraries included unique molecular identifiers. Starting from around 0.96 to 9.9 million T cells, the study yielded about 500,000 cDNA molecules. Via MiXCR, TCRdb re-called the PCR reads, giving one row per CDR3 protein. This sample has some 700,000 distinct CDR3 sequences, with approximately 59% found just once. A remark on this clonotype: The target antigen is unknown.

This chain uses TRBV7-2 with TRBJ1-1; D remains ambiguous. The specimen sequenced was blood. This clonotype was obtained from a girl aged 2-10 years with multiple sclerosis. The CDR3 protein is CASRRTTDTEAFF. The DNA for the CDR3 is TGTGCCAGCAGGCGAACAACCGACACTGAAGCTTTCTTT.